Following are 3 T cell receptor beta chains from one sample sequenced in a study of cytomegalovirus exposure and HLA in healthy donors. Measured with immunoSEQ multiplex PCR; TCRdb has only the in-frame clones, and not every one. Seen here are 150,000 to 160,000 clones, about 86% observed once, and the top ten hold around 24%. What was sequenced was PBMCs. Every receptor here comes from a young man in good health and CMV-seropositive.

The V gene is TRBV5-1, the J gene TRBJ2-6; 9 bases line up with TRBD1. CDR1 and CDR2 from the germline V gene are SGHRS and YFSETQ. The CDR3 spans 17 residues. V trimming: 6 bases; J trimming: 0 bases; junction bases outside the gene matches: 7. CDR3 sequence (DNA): TGCGCCAGCACCTGGGACAGGGTTAGCTCTGGGGCCAACGTCCTGACTTTC. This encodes CASTWDRVSSGANVLTF.

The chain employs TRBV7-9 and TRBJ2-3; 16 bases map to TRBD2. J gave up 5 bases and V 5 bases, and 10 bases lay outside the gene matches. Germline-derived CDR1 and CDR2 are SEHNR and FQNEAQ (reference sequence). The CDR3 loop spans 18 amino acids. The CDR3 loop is CASSPGTSGGAGKDTQYF. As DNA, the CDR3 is TGTGCCAGCAGCCCCGGGACTAGCGGGGGGGCCGGCAAAGATACGCAGTATTTT.

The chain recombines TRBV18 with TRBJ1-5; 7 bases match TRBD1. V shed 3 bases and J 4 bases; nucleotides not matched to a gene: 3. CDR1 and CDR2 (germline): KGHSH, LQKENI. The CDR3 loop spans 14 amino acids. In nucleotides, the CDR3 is TGTGCCAGCTCACCGGGGACAGAGAATCAGCCCCAGCATTTT. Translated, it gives CASSPGTENQPQHF.